Shown below are 23 T cell receptor beta chains from a single sample sequenced in a study of blood T cell repertoires in COVID-19. The table came from immunoSEQ multiplex PCR; TCRdb's copy has only in-frame clones and leaves some out. The sample has about 110,000 clones; 70% to 85% are singletons. Sequencing was performed on peripheral blood. These receptors were obtained from a man in his 70s with active or convalescent COVID-19.

V gene TRBV6-5 combines with J gene TRBJ2-1, with a tentative D call TRBD2 (6 bases). The CDR3 loop spans 15 amino acids. V shed 6 bases and J shed 10 bases, with 22 bases lying between them. Germline V gene data show CDR1 as MNHEY and CDR2 as SVGAGI. The CDR3 DNA sequence: TGTGCCAGCAGGTTACCGGGACTCCCTTCATCCGAGCAGTTCTTC. Protein sequence: CASRLPGLPSSEQFF.

The chain uses TRBV6-1 and TRBJ1-3; no definite D call. CDR1 and CDR2 (germline): MNHNS, SASEGT. V was pared by 1 base and J by 3 bases, with 10 bases between. CDR3 length: 15 residues. The CDR3 loop reads CASSEVGTSGNTIYF. The CDR3, as DNA: TGTGCCAGCAGTGAAGTAGGTACTAGTGGAAACACCATATATTTT.

The chain recombines TRBV20-1 with TRBJ2-1; 12 positions match TRBD2. V dropped 3 bases and J dropped 9; count of bases not matched to a gene: 12. CDR3 length equals 16 residues. Germline values: CDR1 DFQATT, CDR2 SNEGSKA (reference sequence). The CDR3 coding sequence is TGCAGTGCTAGTTTCGTGACTAGCGGGAGAGGAAGTGAGCAGTTCTTC. Its translation: CSASFVTSGRGSEQFF.

CDR3 amino acids: CASTAQGATEAFF. The CDR3, as DNA: TGTGCCAGCACCGCACAGGGGGCCACTGAAGCTTTCTTT. The chain has TRBV2 and TRBJ1-1, with 9 bases lining up with TRBD1. The germline V gene encodes CDR1 SNHLY and CDR2 FYNNEI. The CDR3 extends over 13 amino acids. Trimming at V came to 7 bases and at J to 4 bases, leaving 4 bases not matched to a gene.

V is TRBV14 and J is TRBJ2-2; D is ambiguous. Germline V gene sequence: CDR1 SGHDN, CDR2 FVKESK. The CDR3 runs 11 residues. With 6 bases removed from V and 6 bases from J, the gap between germline ends came to 5 bases. CDR3 loop: CASSEAGELFF. CDR3 in DNA: TGTGCCAGCAGTGAGGCCGGGGAGCTGTTTTTT.

The V gene is TRBV3-1 (or the pseudogene TRBV3-2), the J gene TRBJ2-3; TRBD2 aligns across 13 bases. V was clipped by 4 bases and J by 5 bases; unmatched bases: 9. CDR3 length: 17 amino acids. Germline V gives CDR1 LGHDT, CDR2 YNNKEL (reference sequence). The CDR3 protein is CASSLGLAGVREDTQYF. The CDR3 DNA sequence: TGTGCCAGCAGCCTCGGACTAGCGGGGGTCCGGGAAGATACGCAGTATTTT.

This clone was picked up one time. The chain couples TRBV5-1 to TRBJ2-5, with 9 bases aligning to TRBD1. Germline V gives CDR1 SGHRS, CDR2 YFSETQ. The CDR3 is 14 amino acids. J was trimmed by 4 bases and V by 0 bases; bases with no gene match: 1. This CDR3 is CASSLDRGRETQYF. The DNA for the CDR3 is TGCGCCAGCAGCTTGGACAGGGGGCGAGAGACCCAGTACTTC.

This chain connects TRBV2 to TRBJ1-1; weak D call: TRBD1 (6 bases). Trimming took 4 bases from V and 1 from J, leaving 16 bases between them. Looked up from germline, CDR1 is SNHLY and CDR2 is FYNNEI. The CDR3 covers 16 residues. The CDR3: CASSGTIWTANTEAFF. CDR3 sequence (DNA): TGTGCCAGCAGTGGGACGATCTGGACAGCGAACACTGAAGCTTTCTTT.

The genes are TRBV25-1 and TRBJ2-3; TRBD2 matches 10 bases. Germline V gene lookup returns CDR1 MGHDK and CDR2 SYGVNS. This CDR3 comprises 16 residues. J lost 3 bases, V lost 6 bases, and 9 bases had no gene match. The chain's CDR3 is CASSLNLAGATDTQYF. Written as DNA, the CDR3 is TGTGCCAGCAGCTTAAATCTAGCGGGAGCTACAGATACGCAGTATTTT.

Details on this clone: The sample carries other DNA sequences with the same CDR3. This chain links TRBV6-5 with TRBJ1-2; D is undetermined. The CDR3 contains 14 residues. V was pared by 0 bases and J by 2 bases, with 7 bases between. Germline V gene lookup returns CDR1 MNHEY and CDR2 SVGAGI. CDR3 loop: CASSYSTGNYGYTF. CDR3 bases: TGTGCCAGCAGTTACTCGACGGGGAACTATGGCTACACCTTC.

The CDR3 bases are TGTGCCAGCTCACCCGGGACTAGCGGAACAGATACGCAGTATTTT. Its translation is CASSPGTSGTDTQYF. The V call is TRBV18, the J call TRBJ2-3; TRBD2 agrees at 11 bases. Unmatched junction bases numbered 2, after V lost 3 bases and J lost 3 bases. This CDR3 has 15 amino acids. Germline V gene data show CDR1 as KGHSH and CDR2 as LQKENI.

The chain combines TRBV18 with TRBJ1-1; tentative D call: TRBD1 (6 bases). CDR1 and CDR2 from the germline V gene are KGHSH and LQKENI. Trimming shortened V by 0 bases and J by 4 bases, and 6 bases separated the two germline ends. The CDR3 totals 13 residues. The CDR3 region is CASSPPGATEAFF. For the CDR3, the DNA is TGTGCCAGCTCACCACCGGGGGCCACTGAAGCTTTCTTT.

A single count supports this clone. The rearrangement uses TRBV30 and TRBJ1-3; D is undetermined. Trimming removed 5 bases at V and 0 bases at J, with 14 bases between. Germline V CDR1 and CDR2: GTSNPN, SVGIG (reference sequence). The CDR3 has 15 amino acids. The CDR3 DNA follows: TGTGCCTGGGGGCCCCTGCTGGCCTCTGGAAACACCATATATTTT. It codes for CAWGPLLASGNTIYF. The full variable domain, completed using reference TRBV30 and TRBJ1-3, is SQTIHQWPATLVQPVGSPLSLECTVEGTSNPNLYWYRQAAGRGLQLLFYSVGIGQISSEVPQNLSASRPQDRQFILSSKKLLLSDSGFYLCAWGPLLASGNTIYFGEGSWLTVV.

This clone was seen a few times. The chain carries TRBV19 and TRBJ2-2; D perhaps matches TRBD1 (6 bases). The V gene's germline CDR1 is LNHDA and CDR2 SQIVND (reference sequence). Trimming left V 7 bases short and J 7 bases short, with 19 bases between. The CDR3 contains 15 residues. The CDR3, as DNA: TGTGCCAGTAATCCCACAACAGGGTTTAGCGGGGAGCTGTTTTTT. It encodes CASNPTTGFSGELFF.

The rearrangement links TRBV9 to TRBJ1-1; 9 bases line up with TRBD1. V was clipped by 0 bases and J by 1 base; unmatched bases: 4. Per the germline V gene, CDR1 is SGDLS and CDR2 is YYNGEE. The CDR3 is 16 amino acids. In DNA form, the CDR3 reads TGTGCCAGCAGCGTAGGGGGGACAGGGTCGAACACTGAAGCTTTCTTT. Translating gives CASSVGGTGSNTEAFF.

In DNA form, the CDR3 reads TGTGCCAGCAGCCAAGGGACAGGGGCGCCACCCCTCCACTTT. Protein sequence: CASSQGTGAPPLHF. This chain links TRBV3-1 (or the pseudogene TRBV3-2) with TRBJ1-6; 9 bases line up with TRBD1. J was trimmed by 11 bases and V by 1 base; bases with no gene match: 3. Germline V gene sequence: CDR1 LGHDT, CDR2 YNNKEL (reference sequence). The CDR3 consists of 14 residues.

The rearrangement uses TRBV7-2 and TRBJ2-7; 7 bases are shared with TRBD2. CDR1 and CDR2 (germline): SGHTA, FQGNSA. The J segment lost 5 bases and the V segment lost 5 bases, leaving 6 bases of the junction unmatched. CDR3 size: 13 residues. CDR3 sequence (DNA): TGTGCCAGCAGCGGGAGGGCCAGCGACGAGCAGTACTTC. This encodes CASSGRASDEQYF.

The chain is built from TRBV6-1 and TRBJ1-5, with D possibly TRBD1 on 5 matching bases. The germline CDR1 and CDR2 sequences are MNHNS and SASEGT. The CDR3 length is 15 residues. V was trimmed by 2 bases and J by 7 bases, leaving 15 bases between them. DNA of the CDR3: TGTGCCAGCAGTGAAATGTGGGGTTCAGGGCAGCCCCAGCATTTT. Translating it yields CASSEMWGSGQPQHF.

This clone was observed a few times. The chain carries TRBV5-1 and TRBJ1-1; TRBD1 is a possible D gene (5 bases). The V gene lost 2 bases and the J gene lost 2 bases, with 13 bases spanning the gap. Germline values: CDR1 SGHRS, CDR2 YFSETQ. The CDR3 runs 15 residues. The chain's CDR3 is CASSLRSTANTEAFF. The CDR3 nucleotides read TGCGCCAGCAGCTTAAGATCGACAGCAAACACTGAAGCTTTCTTT.

This sequence joins TRBV10-3 and TRBJ1-1; the D gene is possibly TRBD1 (6 bases). The CDR3 has 15 residues. Germline CDR1 and CDR2: ENHRY and SYGVKD. The germline V and J ends were trimmed by 2 bases and 4 bases, with 14 bases remaining between them. In DNA form, the CDR3 reads TGTGCCATCAGTGAGGGGTCATTCAGGGGCACTGAAGCTTTCTTT. Translated, it gives CAISEGSFRGTEAFF.

This clone was seen only a few times. The CDR3 loop is CASSTQTGAHQPQHF. CDR3 in DNA: TGTGCCAGCAGTACCCAGACAGGGGCACATCAGCCCCAGCATTTT. The chain links TRBV2 to TRBJ1-5, with 8 bases identical to TRBD1. V shed 5 bases, J shed 5 bases, and the junction held 8 bases outside the gene matches. CDR1 is SNHLY, CDR2 FYNNEI, per germline. CDR3 length equals 15 residues.

The V and J genes are TRBV14 and TRBJ1-1, with D unclear. V shed 4 bases and J shed 4 bases, with 4 bases lying between them. Per the germline V gene, CDR1 is SGHDN and CDR2 is FVKESK. The CDR3 loop spans 11 amino acids. The CDR3 DNA sequence: TGTGCCAGCAGCCGGCTCACTGAAGCTTTCTTT. Protein sequence: CASSRLTEAFF. The whole variable domain, remainder taken from reference TRBV14 and TRBJ1-1, is EAGVTQFPSHSVIEKGQTVTLRCDPISGHDNLYWYRRVMGKEIKFLLHFVKESKQDESGMPNNRFLAERTGGTYSTLKVQPAELEDSGVYFCASSRLTEAFFGQGTRLTVV.

The chain employs TRBV11-2 and TRBJ1-1, with unresolved D. From germline, CDR1 is SGHAT and CDR2 FQNNGV. The CDR3 is 12 residues long. V lost 4 bases and J 5 bases, leaving 8 bases between the germline ends. The CDR3, as DNA: TGTGCCAGCAGCTCCACAAAAACTGAAGCTTTCTTT. This sequence encodes CASSSTKTEAFF.